What follows is one T cell receptor (beta chain) and its context. The clone's antigen remains unknown. No per-base quality is available; no much larger clone lies one base away. The cohort comprised around 690 healthy bone marrow donors. At the time of sampling, all cohort members were nominally healthy, though unrecorded immune exposures were likely present. The donor was CMV seronegative and was included in the group of over 300 seronegative cohort members. Each donor provided a peripheral blood sample, and peripheral blood mononuclear cells were used for TCR beta sequencing. Genomic DNA extraction from the blood cell samples was performed with the Qiagen DNeasy Blood Extraction Kit. Spanning cysteine to phenylalanine, the CDR3 consists of 13 amino acids. The CDR3 DNA has 39 bases and is translated from base 1. As encoded in the germline V gene, CDR1 is LGHNT while CDR2 is FRNRAP. V lost 3 bases and J lost 6 bases; the stretch between them is 11 bases long.

This entry belongs to a study of cytomegalovirus exposure and HLA in healthy donors (dated by TCRdb to 2016 to 2017). Study-wide context: An earlier analysis of several hundred of the donors reported approximately 300 Gb of sequence data and 117 million unique TCR beta sequences obtained from roughly 170 million T cells. Five DR-DQ haplotypes were treated as single units for association and clustering because of strong linkage in the cohort. The study aimed to test whether signatures of past pathogen exposure could be identified by cataloging public T cell receptors. The study used immunosequencing to profile the T cell repertoires of 600 to 850 subjects and linked those repertoires to cytomegalovirus serostatus. Class I and class II HLA loci were covered by the typing at four-digit resolution. A later genetic analysis used genome-wide SNP genotypes for about 65% of the roughly 700 donors, treating that subset as a discovery cohort. Typing coverage differed by locus: A, B, C, DRB1 and DQB1 were typed in about 620-630 donors, DQA1 in roughly 500, DPA1 in some 610, and DPB1 in approximately 450. A later analysis re-analyzed previously published TCR beta repertoires from 550 to 700 donors and added high-resolution HLA genotyping to study TCR occurrence patterns. Donor age, sex, ethnicity and CMV serostatus were compiled alongside the repertoire data. Around 330 gigabases of sequencing data and about 92 million unique TCR sequences made up an early release that covered approximately 620 HLA-typed donors. Among roughly 400 genotyped donors of the cohort, an average of around 240,000 unique TCR beta nucleotide sequences was sequenced per donor, of which about 18% were non-productive. A separate validation cohort of over a hundred different subjects was used in addition to the approximately 700-subject first cohort. Of the roughly 390 genotyped donors, roughly 85% fell in the genetic ancestry cluster associated with self-reported Caucasian donors. High-throughput TCR immunosequencing, statistical association of individual TCRs with disease status, and machine learning were combined to predict cytomegalovirus infection status. All discovery cohort repertoires had been generated using a single sequencing platform. An earlier analysis of fewer than 700 of the donors applied high-throughput TCR beta sequencing to assess whether each TCR beta V gene segment acted as functional or pseudogenic. In the later analysis, no new phenotypic data were used to find candidate immune exposures; instead, reliance was placed on TCR beta sequences and their occurrence across donors. What the research found in general, with its limitations: According to a later analysis, most CMV-associated TCR beta chains appeared to be HLA-restricted, and the HLA associations seemed to be driven largely by CMV exposure. CMV serostatus was the only immune exposure information available for the cohort. In a later analysis, the rate of TCR association differed among HLA loci, with DRB1 alleles having the most associated TCRs and HLA-C alleles having the fewest. Only TCR beta chains were sequenced in this cohort, and the absence of alpha or paired-chain data limited detectable features. Cytomegalovirus status was reported to be diagnosed by the classifier with high specificity and sensitivity in both the original and validation cohorts. In a later analysis, several top co-occurrence clusters were reported to appear linked to parvovirus B19, influenza, CMV and Epstein-Barr virus. In an earlier analysis of some 550 of the donors, most TCR beta V segments were observed in productive rearrangements about 87% or about 30% of the time, broadly matching IMGT annotations. Because HLA typing was unavailable for some donors at each locus, only the typed subset was used in association tests. Presence/absence analyses assumed roughly uniform sequencing depth across donors, an assumption that may not hold. Because counts were too low, under 20 rarely observed V segments, including chromosome 9 orphons, were left out of the earlier analysis of approximately 500 of the donors. V-gene and J-gene trimming of TCR beta chains was associated with a missense DCLRE1C variant in a later genetic analysis, and the association was replicated in an independent cohort. A further reported finding was that TCR beta sequences accurately predicted the HLA-A and HLA-B alleles for most subjects in the first cohort. Some IMGT-functional V segments, including TRBV6-2 and TRBV6-3, could not be distinguished by the 87-base-pair reads and were therefore excluded. In a later analysis, HLA-associated TCR beta chains showed more clonal expansion and lower generation probabilities than non-associated chains that were equally common. In vitro tests confirmed that a few of the cytomegalovirus-associated TCR beta chains recognize cytomegalovirus antigens. At a false discovery rate of 0.05, a later analysis linked some 17,000 TCR beta sequences to specific HLA alleles. When HLA alleles, especially DR and DQ, strongly co-occurred, attributing TCR associations to individual alleles was difficult. Linkage disequilibrium might explain the correlated functional status among segregating V segments, but an unknown experimental factor could not be excluded. Most TCR sequences were observed very rarely across donors, whereas some public TCRs were present in many individuals. Compared with the roughly 670-donor mean, donors in an Asian-associated ancestry cluster had fewer N-insertions in productive TCRs, according to a later genetic analysis. A total of 150 to 200 TCR beta chains were listed by the study as associated with cytomegalovirus. The authors suggested that the approach could potentially be extended to other disease states and immunological phenotypes. A cluster of highly shared sequence variants was judged likely to be a technical artifact of the sequencing pipeline.

Library preparation employed the immunoSEQ multiplex PCR assay. For the multiplex PCR, a mixture combining 60 forward primers for TCR Vbeta segments and 13 reverse primers for TCR Jbeta segments was used. Amplification of the CDR3 region of rearranged TCR beta genes was performed with a multiplex PCR assay on genomic DNA. On the Illumina HiSeq System, the amplified TCR beta libraries were sequenced as 87-base-pair reads. Per the authors' processing: A later analysis counted about 80 million unique TCR beta chains across the 550 to 700 repertoires, and approximately 11 million of these chains were shared by at least two donors. Raw reads were error-corrected and collapsed into unique sequences with a nearest-neighbor algorithm that merged closely related sequences to remove PCR and sequencing errors. V, D and J gene segments were assigned by aligning CDR3 sequences to IMGT reference sequences. Each retained sequence needed at least a six-nucleotide match to both a V gene segment and a J gene segment. Rearrangements were called productive when the CDR3 lacked stop codons and stayed in frame with V and J; all others were non-productive. CDR3 was defined by IMGT convention, running from the second conserved V-encoded cysteine to the conserved J-encoded phenylalanine. In an earlier analysis of just under 600 of the donors, sequences lacking an unambiguous match to a single V gene segment were excluded. In an earlier analysis of about 590 of the donors, a V segment was called functional when productive rearrangements were above 56.7%, and segregating when the standard deviation between donors exceeded 5%. To diagnose cytomegalovirus status from the catalog of TCR beta chain sequences, a statistical classification framework was built. A later analysis assigned V and J genes by comparing TCR nucleotide sequences with IMGT/GENE-DB human TR gene sequences. A later analysis assigned CDR3 sequences and most-parsimonious VDJ recombination scenarios with the TCRdist pipeline. In a later analysis, each TCR beta chain was defined by its CDR3 amino acid sequence together with its V-gene family, and reads lacking a unique V-gene family were excluded. In a later analysis, 450 to 600 highly shared, low-generation-probability nucleotide sequences were removed to address suspected cross-contamination and a sequencing artifact. A later analysis calculated a clonal expansion index for each public chain from normalized within-repertoire ranks of inferred template counts. In a later analysis, generation probabilities were computed using a VDJ recombination model fitted to out-of-frame rearrangements, and the results were checked against IGoR. In a later analysis, hypergeometric tests were used to score TCR-TCR, TCR-HLA and TCR-CMV co-occurrence, with a repertoire-size bias correction applied to TCR pairs. To estimate false discovery rates, a later analysis permuted the HLA or CMV assignments 20 times. In a later analysis, co-occurring TCRs were grouped with DBSCAN, and TCRdist sequence similarity was added when clustering was performed within HLA-allele-positive subsets. Co-occurrence clustering excluded repertoires with fewer than 30,000 or more than 120,000 public chains, plus five with anomalous nucleotide sharing. TCRdb holds this immuneACCESS table with in-frame rearrangements only. Some clones are missing; in checked studies, unresolved V genes explain under half, and the rest has no known cause. The DNA gave D and trimming, while V, J and clone size come from that table. The sample has about 98,000 clones on record, approximately 78% of them singletons. The ten largest clones capture 1.4% of the sample.

The rearranged chain carries TRBV12-5 and TRBJ1-2; the D segment cannot be called with confidence. Sequenced sample: PBMCs. The clonotype originates from a man aged 40-49 years in good health and CMV-seronegative. The sequenced DNA: TGTGCTAGTGGTTTCAGTTCGGAGCATGGCTACACCTTC. It encodes CASGFSSEHGYTF.